This T cell receptor (beta chain) came from a study of chemoradiotherapy in HPV16-positive cancers. The assay was immunoSEQ multiplex PCR, and TCRdb's table has in-frame clones only and misses some. The profile shows approximately 50,000 clones, over 85% of them singletons. Repeated repertoire sampling spanned the course of chemoradiotherapy. This CDR3 spans 15 amino acids. Germline CDR1 is SGHNT and CDR2 is YYREEE (reference sequence). The V and J ends lost 1 base and 0 bases, in that order; junction bases with no gene match: 1. The receptor's source is a human donor with HPV-associated anogenital cancer. The genes are TRBV5-4 and TRBJ1-5, with 7 bases fitting TRBD1. The sample was blood, taken from a patient who underwent chemoradiotherapy. Here the CDR3 reads CASSLTGDSNQPQHF. For the CDR3, the DNA is TGTGCCAGCAGCTTGACAGGGGATAGCAATCAGCCCCAGCATTTT.